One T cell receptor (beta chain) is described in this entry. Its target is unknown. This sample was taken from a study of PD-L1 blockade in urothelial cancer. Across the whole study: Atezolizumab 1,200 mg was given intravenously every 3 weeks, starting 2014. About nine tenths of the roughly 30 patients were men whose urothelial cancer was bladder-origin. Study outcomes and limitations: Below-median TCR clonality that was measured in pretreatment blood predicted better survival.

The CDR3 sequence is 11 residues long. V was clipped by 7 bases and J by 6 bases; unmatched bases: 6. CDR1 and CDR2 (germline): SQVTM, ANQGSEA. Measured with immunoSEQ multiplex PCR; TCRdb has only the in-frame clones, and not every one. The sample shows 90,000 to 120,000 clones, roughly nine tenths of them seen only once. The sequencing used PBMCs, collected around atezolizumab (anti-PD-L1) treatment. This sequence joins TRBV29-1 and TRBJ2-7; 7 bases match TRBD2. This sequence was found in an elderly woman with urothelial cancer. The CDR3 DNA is TGCAGCGCCGGGGGAGGGACCGAGCAGTACTTC. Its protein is CSAGGGTEQYF.